The 12 T cell receptor beta chains listed next were all sequenced from one sample in a study of cytomegalovirus exposure and HLA in healthy donors. The PCR had 60 Vbeta and 13 Jbeta primers. The table came from immunoSEQ multiplex PCR; TCRdb's copy has only in-frame clones and leaves some out. The sample holds about 180,000 clones; approximately 72% are singletons and the top ten take under 2.5%. Sequences were obtained from PBMCs. The receptors shown here come from a human donor in good health.

This chain connects TRBV9 to TRBJ2-7, with 8 bases fitting TRBD2. Germline trimming cut 3 bases from V and 3 bases from J; bases unmatched to any gene: 11. CDR1 SGDLS and CDR2 YYNGEE come from the germline V gene. The CDR3 consists of 16 residues. CDR3: CASSGALASGRYEQYF. CDR3 DNA sequence: TGTGCCAGCAGCGGGGCTTTGGCTAGCGGGCGCTACGAGCAGTACTTC.

The V call is TRBV7-9, the J call TRBJ1-1, with D hard to call. V shed 3 bases and J shed 1 base, with 18 bases lying between them. Germline CDR1 and CDR2: SEHNR and FQNEAQ (reference sequence). This CDR3 spans 17 amino acids. The CDR3: CASSFKQESFENTEAFF. The CDR3 DNA follows: TGTGCCAGCAGCTTTAAGCAGGAATCGTTTGAGAACACTGAAGCTTTCTTT. Based on the CDR3 plus reference TRBV7-9 and TRBJ1-1, the full variable domain is DTGVSQNPRHKITKRGQNVTFRCDPISEHNRLYWYRQTLGQGPEFLTYFQNEAQLEKSRLLSDRFSAERPKGSFSTLEIQRTEQGDSAMYLCASSFKQESFENTEAFFGQGTRLTVV.

The genes are TRBV23-1 and TRBJ1-4, with no clear D. TRBV23-1 is noted as an ORF with a role that remains uncertain. With 11 bases removed from V and 6 bases from J, the gap between germline ends came to 16 bases. The CDR3 is 13 residues long. Here the CDR3 reads CAPSGREDEKLFF. CDR3 nucleotide sequence: TGCGCCCCCAGTGGGCGTGAAGATGAAAAACTGTTTTTT.

This clone was seen only a few times. The V call is TRBV7-9, the J call TRBJ1-1; D uncertain. The length of the CDR3 is 14 residues. The V and J ends lost 3 bases and 7 bases respectively, with 15 bases between them. Per germline, CDR1 SEHNR and CDR2 FQNEAQ (reference sequence). The CDR3: CASSLAASPFEAFF. DNA of the CDR3: TGTGCCAGCAGCTTGGCCGCTTCCCCTTTTGAAGCTTTCTTT.

This clone was observed a handful of times. The chain combines TRBV7-6 with TRBJ2-7, with TRBD1 matching 9 bases. The CDR3 contains 14 residues. Trimming cost V 5 bases and J 1 base; bases outside gene matches: 3. Germline CDR1 and CDR2: SGHVS and FNYEAQ. The chain's CDR3 is CASSPGTGSYEQYF. The CDR3 nucleotides are TGTGCCAGCAGCCCTGGGACAGGGTCCTACGAGCAGTACTTC.

Written as DNA, the CDR3 is TGTGCCAGCAGCCAGGGGACAGGCTACAATGAGCAGTTCTTC. It is translated as CASSQGTGYNEQFF. V is TRBV5-6 and J is TRBJ2-1, with 8 bases lining up with TRBD1. This CDR3 spans 14 amino acids. In germline, CDR1 is SGHDT, CDR2 YYEEEE. The V segment lost 4 bases and the J segment 3 bases; nucleotides outside the gene matches: 3.

This chain joins TRBV7-9 and TRBJ1-1, with a possible D match to TRBD1 (5 bases). Looked up from germline, CDR1 is SEHNR and CDR2 is FQNEAQ (reference sequence). The CDR3 covers 15 residues. V lost 2 bases and J lost 4, with 14 bases in between. This chain's CDR3 is CASSLIRGVGTEAFF. The CDR3 bases are TGTGCCAGCAGCTTAATTCGGGGGGTGGGCACTGAAGCTTTCTTT.

This clone was recorded only once. This sequence joins TRBV19 and TRBJ2-2; D unclear. This CDR3 region has 12 residues. Trimming removed 6 bases at V and 6 bases at J, with 8 bases between. Germline V gives CDR1 LNHDA, CDR2 SQIVND (reference sequence). CDR3 loop: CASRFYSGELFF. CDR3 bases: TGTGCCAGTAGATTCTACTCCGGGGAGCTGTTTTTT.

The rearrangement links TRBV28 to TRBJ2-7, with a weak D call TRBD1 (6 bases). The germline V gene encodes CDR1 MDHEN and CDR2 SYDVKM. V lost 5 bases and J 3 bases, leaving 8 bases between the germline ends. This CDR3 has 12 residues. CDR3 in DNA: TGTGCCAGCAGTCTGGACAGCTACGAGCAGTACTTC. This sequence encodes CASSLDSYEQYF.

J is TRBJ1-1 and V is TRBV10-3, with D unclear. Germline V gives CDR1 ENHRY, CDR2 SYGVKD. Trimming removed 4 bases from V and 2 bases from J, with 11 bases in between. This CDR3 has 14 residues. This CDR3 reads CAISARPPNTEAFF. The CDR3 DNA sequence: TGTGCCATCAGTGCCAGGCCCCCCAACACTGAAGCTTTCTTT.

The chain is built from TRBV7-9 and TRBJ1-2, with 10 nucleotides matching TRBD1. The V and J ends lost 5 bases and 7 bases, in that order; junction bases with no gene match: 10. The germline gives CDR1 SEHNR, CDR2 FQNEAQ (reference sequence). The CDR3 has 15 residues. CDR3 coding DNA: TGTGCCAGCAGCGTTTCCCCGGGACAGGGGTTTGGCTACACCTTC. This encodes CASSVSPGQGFGYTF.

J is TRBJ2-5 and V is TRBV2; D possibly corresponds to TRBD1 (6 bases). V lost 6 bases and J lost 6, with 17 bases in between. Germline assignment: CDR1 SNHLY and CDR2 FYNNEI. This CDR3 comprises 14 residues. The CDR3 DNA is TGTGCCAGCAGGGTGCCCCCAGGGGCCAAGACCCAGTACTTC. Its protein is CASRVPPGAKTQYF. The whole variable domain, remainder taken from reference TRBV2 and TRBJ2-5, is EPEVTQTPSHQVTQMGQEVILRCVPISNHLYFYWYRQILGQKVEFLVSFYNNEISEKSEIFDDQFSVERPDGSNFTLKIRSTKLEDSAMYFCASRVPPGAKTQYFGPGTRLLVL.